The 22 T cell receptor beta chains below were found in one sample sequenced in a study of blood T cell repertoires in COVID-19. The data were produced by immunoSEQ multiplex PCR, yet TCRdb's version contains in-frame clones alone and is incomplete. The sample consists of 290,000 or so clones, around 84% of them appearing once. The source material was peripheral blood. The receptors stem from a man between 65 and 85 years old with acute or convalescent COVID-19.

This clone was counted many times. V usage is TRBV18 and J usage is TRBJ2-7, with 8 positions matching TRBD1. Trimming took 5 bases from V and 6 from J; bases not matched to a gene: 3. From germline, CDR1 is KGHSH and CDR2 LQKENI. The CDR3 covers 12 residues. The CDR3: CASSGTGGEQYF. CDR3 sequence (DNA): TGTGCCAGCTCAGGAACAGGGGGCGAGCAGTACTTC.

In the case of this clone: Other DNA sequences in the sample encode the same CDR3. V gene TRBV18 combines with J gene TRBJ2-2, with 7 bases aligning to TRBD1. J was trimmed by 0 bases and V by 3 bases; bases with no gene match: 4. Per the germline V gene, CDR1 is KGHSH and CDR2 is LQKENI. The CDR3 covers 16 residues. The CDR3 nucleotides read TGTGCCAGCTCACCCCCGGGACAGACGAACACCGGGGAGCTGTTTTTT. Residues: CASSPPGQTNTGELFF. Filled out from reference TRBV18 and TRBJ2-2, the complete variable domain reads NAGVMQNPRHLVRRRGQEARLRCSPMKGHSHVYWYRQLPEEGLKFMVYLQKENIIDESGMPKERFSAEFPKEGPSILRIQQVVRGDSAAYFCASSPPGQTNTGELFFGEGSRLTVL.

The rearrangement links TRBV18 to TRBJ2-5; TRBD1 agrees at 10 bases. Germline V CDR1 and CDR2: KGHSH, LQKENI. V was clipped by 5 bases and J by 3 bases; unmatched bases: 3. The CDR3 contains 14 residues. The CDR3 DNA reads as TGTGCCAGCTCAGCCGGGACAGGGGAAGAGACCCAGTACTTC. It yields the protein CASSAGTGEETQYF.

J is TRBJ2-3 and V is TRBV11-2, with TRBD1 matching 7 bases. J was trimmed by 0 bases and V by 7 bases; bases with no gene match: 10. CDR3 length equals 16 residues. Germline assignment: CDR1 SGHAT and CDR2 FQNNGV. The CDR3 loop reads CASTRDRLSSTDTQYF. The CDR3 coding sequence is TGTGCCAGCACCCGGGACAGATTATCTAGCACAGATACGCAGTATTTT.

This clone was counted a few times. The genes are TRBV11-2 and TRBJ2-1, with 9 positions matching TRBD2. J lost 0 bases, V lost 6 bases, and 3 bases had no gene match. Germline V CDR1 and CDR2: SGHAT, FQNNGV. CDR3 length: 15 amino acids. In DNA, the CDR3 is TGTGCCAGCAGGGTAGCGGGAGTCTCCTACAATGAGCAGTTCTTC. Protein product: CASRVAGVSYNEQFF.

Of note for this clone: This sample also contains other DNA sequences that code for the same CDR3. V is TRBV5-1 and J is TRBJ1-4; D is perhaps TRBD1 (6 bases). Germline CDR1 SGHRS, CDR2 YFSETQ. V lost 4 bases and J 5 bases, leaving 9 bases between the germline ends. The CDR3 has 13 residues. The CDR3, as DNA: TGCGCCAGCAGCCTACAGGGCAATGAAAAACTGTTTTTT. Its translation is CASSLQGNEKLFF.

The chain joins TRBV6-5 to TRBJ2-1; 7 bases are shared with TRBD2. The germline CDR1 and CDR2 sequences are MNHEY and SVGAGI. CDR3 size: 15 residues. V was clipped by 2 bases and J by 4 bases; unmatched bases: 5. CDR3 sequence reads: CASSYGGGTYNEQFF. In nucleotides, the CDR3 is TGTGCCAGCAGTTACGGGGGGGGAACTTACAATGAGCAGTTCTTC.

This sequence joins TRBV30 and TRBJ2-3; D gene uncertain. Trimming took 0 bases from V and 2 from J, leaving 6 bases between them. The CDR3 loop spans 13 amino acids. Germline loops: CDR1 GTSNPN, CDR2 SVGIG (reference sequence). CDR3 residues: CAWSVPSTDTQYF. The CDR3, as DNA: TGTGCCTGGAGTGTCCCCTCCACAGATACGCAGTATTTT. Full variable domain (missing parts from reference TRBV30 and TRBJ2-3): SQTIHQWPATLVQPVGSPLSLECTVEGTSNPNLYWYRQAAGRGLQLLFYSVGIGQISSEVPQNLSASRPQDRQFILSSKKLLLSDSGFYLCAWSVPSTDTQYFGPGTRLTVL.

Written as DNA, the CDR3 is TGTGCCTGGAGTGTGACTAGGGGACAGTCCTCTGGGGCCAACGTCCTGACTTTC. Its translation: CAWSVTRGQSSGANVLTF. The chain joins TRBV30 to TRBJ2-6; maybe TRBD1 (7 bases). The V and J ends lost 0 bases and 0 bases respectively, with 15 bases between them. The CDR3 is 18 residues long. CDR1 is GTSNPN and CDR2 is SVGIG in the germline V gene (reference sequence).

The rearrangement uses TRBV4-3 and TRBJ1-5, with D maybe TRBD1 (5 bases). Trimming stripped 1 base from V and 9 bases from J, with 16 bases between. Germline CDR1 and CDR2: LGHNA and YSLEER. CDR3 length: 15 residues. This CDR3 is CASSQVVRQGGPQHF. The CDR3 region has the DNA TGCGCCAGCAGCCAAGTCGTGAGGCAGGGAGGGCCCCAGCATTTT.

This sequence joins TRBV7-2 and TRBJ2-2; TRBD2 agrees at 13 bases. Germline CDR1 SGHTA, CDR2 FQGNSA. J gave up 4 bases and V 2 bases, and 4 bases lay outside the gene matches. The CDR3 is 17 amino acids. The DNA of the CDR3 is TGTGCCAGCAGCTTAAGACTAGCGGGGGGTCGCACCGGGGAGCTGTTTTTT. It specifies CASSLRLAGGRTGELFF. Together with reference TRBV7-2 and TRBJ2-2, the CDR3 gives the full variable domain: GAGVSQSPSNKVTEKGKDVELRCDPISGHTALYWYRQSLGQGLEFLIYFQGNSAPDKSGLPSDRFSAERTGGSVSTLTIQRTQQEDSAVYLCASSLRLAGGRTGELFFGEGSRLTVL.

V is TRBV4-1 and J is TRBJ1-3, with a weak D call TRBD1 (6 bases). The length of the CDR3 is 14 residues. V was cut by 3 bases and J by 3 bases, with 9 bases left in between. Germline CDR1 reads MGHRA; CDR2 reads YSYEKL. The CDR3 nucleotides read TGCGCCAGCAGCCAGCCGACAGGTGGAAACACCATATATTTT. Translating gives CASSQPTGGNTIYF.

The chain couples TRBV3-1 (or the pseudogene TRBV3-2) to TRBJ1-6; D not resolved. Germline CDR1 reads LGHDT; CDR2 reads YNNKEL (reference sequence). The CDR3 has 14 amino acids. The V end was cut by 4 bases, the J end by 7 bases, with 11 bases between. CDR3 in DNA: TGTGCCAGCAGCCGTCGGGTTTTCAATTCACCCCTCCACTTT. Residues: CASSRRVFNSPLHF.

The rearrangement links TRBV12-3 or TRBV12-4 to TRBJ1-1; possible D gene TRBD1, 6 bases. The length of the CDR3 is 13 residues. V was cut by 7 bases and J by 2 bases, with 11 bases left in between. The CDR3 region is CASNTGLNTEAFF. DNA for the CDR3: TGTGCCAGCAACACAGGGCTTAACACTGAAGCTTTCTTT.

CDR3 nucleotides: TGTGCCAGCAGTCAGTCTCTAGGGAGGAGCACTGAAGCTTTCTTT. It codes for CASSQSLGRSTEAFF. The chain employs TRBV28 and TRBJ1-1, with no clear D. The CDR3 totals 15 residues. V was trimmed by 5 bases and J by 4 bases, leaving 17 bases between them. CDR1 and CDR2 from the germline V gene are MDHEN and SYDVKM.

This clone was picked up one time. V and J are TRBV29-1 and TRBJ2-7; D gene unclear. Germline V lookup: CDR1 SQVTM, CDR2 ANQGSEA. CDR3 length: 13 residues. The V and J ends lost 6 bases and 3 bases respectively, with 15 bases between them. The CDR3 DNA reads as TGCAGCGTGGTGGGCCTGACAAACTACGAGCAGTACTTC. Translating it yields CSVVGLTNYEQYF.

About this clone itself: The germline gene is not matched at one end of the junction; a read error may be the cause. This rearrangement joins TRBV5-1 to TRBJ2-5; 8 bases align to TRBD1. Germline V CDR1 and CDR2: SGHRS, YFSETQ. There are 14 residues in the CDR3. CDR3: CASSLEAGGATQHF. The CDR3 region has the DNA TGCGCCAGCAGCTTGGAAGCAGGGGGCGCGACCCAGCACTTC.

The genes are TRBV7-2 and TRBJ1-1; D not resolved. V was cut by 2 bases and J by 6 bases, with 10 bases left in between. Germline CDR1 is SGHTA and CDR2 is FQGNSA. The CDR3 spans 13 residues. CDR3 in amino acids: CASSLMGKPEAFF. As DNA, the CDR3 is TGTGCCAGCAGCTTAATGGGCAAGCCTGAAGCTTTCTTT.

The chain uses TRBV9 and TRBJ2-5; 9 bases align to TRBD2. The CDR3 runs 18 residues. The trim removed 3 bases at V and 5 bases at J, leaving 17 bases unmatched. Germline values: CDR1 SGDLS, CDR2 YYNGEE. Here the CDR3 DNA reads TGTGCCAGCAGCGCGAGAGGGCTAGCGGGGACGACTGGGGAGACCCAGTACTTC. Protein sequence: CASSARGLAGTTGETQYF.

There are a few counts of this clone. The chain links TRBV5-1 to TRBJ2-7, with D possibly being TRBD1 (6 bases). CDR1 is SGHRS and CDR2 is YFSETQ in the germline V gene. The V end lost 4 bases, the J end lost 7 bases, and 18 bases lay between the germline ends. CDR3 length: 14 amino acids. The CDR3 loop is CASSVTLTGGEQYF. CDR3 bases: TGCGCCAGCAGCGTGACATTGACAGGCGGAGAGCAGTACTTC.

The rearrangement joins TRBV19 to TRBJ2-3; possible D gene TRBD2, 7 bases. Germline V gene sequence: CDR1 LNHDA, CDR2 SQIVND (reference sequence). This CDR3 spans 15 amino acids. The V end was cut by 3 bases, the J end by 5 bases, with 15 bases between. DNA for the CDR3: TGTGCCAGTAGTATTTGGGGGGGCCAGGGAGATACGCAGTATTTT. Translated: CASSIWGGQGDTQYF.

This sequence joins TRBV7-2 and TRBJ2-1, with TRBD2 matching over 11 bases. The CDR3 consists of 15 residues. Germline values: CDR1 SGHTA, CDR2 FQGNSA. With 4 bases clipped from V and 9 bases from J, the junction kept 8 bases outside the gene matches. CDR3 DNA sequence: TGTGCCAGCAGCTCCCGACTAGCGGGGTGGGGTGAGCAGTTCTTC. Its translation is CASSSRLAGWGEQFF.